The TCR beta chain under discussion was sequenced for a study of T cells expressing NK-cell markers. Study-wide context: Source material for TCR beta repertoires consisted of sorted CD3+CD56+NKG2C+, CD3+CD56+NKG2C- and CD3+CD56-NKG2C+ T cells. The authors sequenced eight donors, of whom seven were HCMV-seropositive and one was seronegative.

From its re-call of the 5' RACE reads, TCRdb lists each CDR3 protein once, without DNA. Its listing shows 350,000 to 400,000 distinct CDR3 sequences. This CDR3 region has 13 residues. Germline V gene lookup returns CDR1 MNHEY and CDR2 SMNVEV (reference sequence). A note on this clonotype: Its antigen remains unknown.

Study-wide results and limits: One observes that, in a handful of donors, these clonotypes were also the leading ones within the CD3+CD56-NKG2C+ fraction. Of CD8+ T cells, 1.0-7.0% belonged to dominant NKG2C+ clonotypes in several donors.

The chain carries TRBV27 and TRBJ2-1. The material sequenced was blood T cells: a sorted CD56 or NKG2C T cell subset, CD4+ or CD8+ T cells, or bulk PBMC T cells (not recorded which). The receptor comes from a woman between 50 and 59 years old in good health. The CDR3 sequence: CASSLGLGNEQFF.